Presented here are 31 T cell receptor beta chains from one specimen sequenced in a study of OX40 agonist ivuxolimab in advanced cancers. Generated by immunoSEQ multiplex PCR, the TCRdb table keeps only in-frame clones and is missing some. The sample records more than 45,000 clones, more than 80% being singletons. Specimen: CD4+ or CD8+ T cells sorted from blood, collected in a trial of the OX40 agonist ivuxolimab. All receptors come from an adult with an advanced solid tumor such as melanoma, head and neck, liver or kidney cancer.

This clone was found once. The chain links TRBV7-9 to TRBJ2-1, with 15 bases matching TRBD2. Germline V gives CDR1 SEHNR, CDR2 FQNEAQ (reference sequence). This CDR3 is 17 amino acids long. After removal of 5 bases from V and 7 bases from J, the junction contained 9 bases not matched to a gene. The CDR3 here is CASSPGTGLAGGNEQFF. CDR3 bases: TGTGCCAGCAGCCCCGGAACCGGACTAGCGGGGGGGAATGAGCAGTTCTTC.

The chain combines TRBV6-1 with TRBJ1-5; D gene unclear. This CDR3 has 15 residues. Germline CDR1 MNHNS, CDR2 SASEGT. Trimming left V 1 base short and J 1 base short, with 8 bases between. CDR3 region: CASSEVTASNQPQHF. The CDR3 bases are TGTGCCAGCAGTGAAGTTACGGCCAGCAATCAGCCCCAGCATTTT.

CDR3 sequence reads: CASSWGTRQETQYF. The CDR3 nucleotides are TGTGCCAGCAGCTGGGGGACTAGACAAGAGACCCAGTACTTC. The gene calls are TRBV5-6 and TRBJ2-5; 8 bases are shared with TRBD2. Trimming cost V 3 bases and J 2 bases; bases outside gene matches: 3. Per the germline V gene, CDR1 is SGHDT and CDR2 is YYEEEE. This CDR3 spans 14 amino acids. Full variable domain (missing parts from reference TRBV5-6 and TRBJ2-5): DAGVTQSPTHLIKTRGQQVTLRCSPKSGHDTVSWYQQALGQGPQFIFQYYEEEERQRGNFPDRFSGHQFPNYSSELNVNALLLGDSALYLCASSWGTRQETQYFGPGTRLLVL.

The genes are TRBV15 and TRBJ2-1; D remains unclear. The germline V gene has CDR1 LNHNV and CDR2 YYDKDF (reference sequence). V lost 0 bases and J lost 7, with 4 bases in between. The CDR3 length is 12 residues. In DNA, the CDR3 is TGTGCCACCAGCAGAGACTGGAATGAGCAGTTCTTC. As protein: CATSRDWNEQFF.

The V gene is TRBV7-2, the J gene TRBJ2-1; no clear D. The CDR3 runs 15 residues. The V and J ends lost 4 bases and 2 bases respectively, with 12 bases between them. Germline values: CDR1 SGHTA, CDR2 FQGNSA. CDR3 DNA: TGTGCCAGCAGCTCCCTTTCCGGGCCCTACAATGAGCAGTTCTTC. This codes for CASSSLSGPYNEQFF.

The chain has TRBV18 and TRBJ2-2; D gene uncertain. Germline V gene lookup returns CDR1 KGHSH and CDR2 LQKENI. The CDR3 is made up of 14 amino acids. Trimming stripped 2 bases from V and 1 base from J, with 5 bases between. CDR3 sequence (DNA): TGTGCCAGCTCACCATGGGAGAACACCGGGGAGCTGTTTTTT. Protein: CASSPWENTGELFF.

This chain links TRBV7-2 with TRBJ2-3; possible D gene TRBD2, 5 bases. Germline-derived CDR1 and CDR2 are SGHTA and FQGNSA. V was shortened by 5 bases and J by 6 bases, with 18 bases between the two germline ends. This CDR3 is 15 amino acids long. CDR3 sequence: CASSGRADGSDTQYF. The CDR3 bases are TGTGCCAGCAGCGGAAGGGCCGATGGGAGCGATACGCAGTATTTT.

V gene TRBV25-1 combines with J gene TRBJ2-3, with 7 nucleotides matching TRBD1. The junction had 7 bases not matched to a gene; V was cut back by 3 bases and J by 1 base. The CDR3 runs 16 residues. The germline gives CDR1 MGHDK, CDR2 SYGVNS. The CDR3 DNA is TGTGCCAGCAGTGACCAACAGGGGACAGGCACAGATACGCAGTATTTT. This sequence encodes CASSDQQGTGTDTQYF.

In this sample, this clone is medium-sized. The rearrangement links TRBV11-2 to TRBJ1-3; D unresolved. CDR3 length: 19 residues. V was cut by 2 bases and J by 0 bases, with 20 bases left in between. Germline V gene sequence: CDR1 SGHAT, CDR2 FQNNGV. The CDR3 DNA follows: TGTGCCAGCAGCTTAAGGAGAGCAGGACTTACCTACTCTGGAAACACCATATATTTT. The encoded protein is CASSLRRAGLTYSGNTIYF.

CDR3 amino acids: CASSVGIGSSGGRGTGELFF. The CDR3 DNA reads as TGTGCCAGCAGCGTAGGTATTGGGTCTAGCGGGGGAAGAGGCACCGGGGAGCTGTTTTTT. The chain is built from TRBV9 and TRBJ2-2; 10 bases are a match to TRBD2. The CDR3 covers 20 residues. Losses at the gene ends were 0 bases for V and 4 bases for J; bases not matched to a gene: 15. CDR1 is SGDLS and CDR2 is YYNGEE in the germline V gene.

The V and J genes are TRBV5-1 and TRBJ2-7, with TRBD2 matching 8 bases. CDR1 SGHRS and CDR2 YFSETQ come from the germline V gene. J was trimmed by 4 bases and V by 0 bases; bases with no gene match: 9. This CDR3 comprises 16 residues. CDR3 region: CASSLGAGGPPYEQYF. Here the CDR3 DNA reads TGCGCCAGCAGCTTGGGGGCGGGGGGCCCTCCTTACGAGCAGTACTTC.

The chain combines TRBV21-1 with TRBJ2-1; the tabulated D call, TRBD2, remains unverified against the DNA. TRBV21-1 is a known pseudogene. The CDR3 runs 14 residues. The CDR3 region is CASSSRGSYNEQFF. The CDR3 DNA reads as TGTGCCAGCAGCTCGCGGGGCTCCTACAATGAGCAGTTCTTC.

The table lists this clone with a count of one. The chain couples TRBV5-1 to TRBJ2-7, with TRBD1 matching over 7 bases. CDR1 and CDR2 (germline): SGHRS, YFSETQ. The junction had 8 bases not matched to a gene; V was cut back by 4 bases and J by 4 bases. The CDR3 sequence is 14 residues long. The chain's CDR3 is CASSRDRVGYEQYF. In DNA form, the CDR3 reads TGCGCCAGCAGCCGAGACAGGGTCGGGTACGAGCAGTACTTC.

The chain carries TRBV6-1 and TRBJ2-5, with unresolved D. CDR3 length: 14 amino acids. Germline assignment: CDR1 MNHNS and CDR2 SASEGT. Trimming stripped 0 bases from V and 5 bases from J, with 10 bases between. The CDR3 nucleotides read TGTGCCAGCAGTGAAGCCGGCCAGTGGGAGACCCAGTACTTC. This sequence encodes CASSEAGQWETQYF.

This clone has a single count. The chain couples TRBV5-1 to TRBJ1-1, with TRBD1 matching 7 bases. CDR3 size: 14 residues. J gave up 4 bases and V 2 bases, and 5 bases lay outside the gene matches. Germline-derived CDR1 and CDR2 are SGHRS and YFSETQ. CDR3 residues: CASSFQGGITEAFF. The CDR3 nucleotides read TGCGCCAGCAGCTTTCAGGGGGGGATCACTGAAGCTTTCTTT.

V gene TRBV28 combines with J gene TRBJ1-1, with a weak D call TRBD1 (5 bases). CDR1 is MDHEN and CDR2 is SYDVKM in the germline V gene. The CDR3 is made up of 14 amino acids. V shed 6 bases and J shed 4 bases, with 15 bases lying between them. CDR3 sequence reads: CASSKSSGGTEAFF. DNA for the CDR3: TGTGCCAGCAGCAAATCGTCGGGGGGCACTGAAGCTTTCTTT.

The V and J genes are TRBV5-1 and TRBJ2-3; the match to TRBD2 covers 10 bases. This CDR3 region has 14 residues. After removal of 5 bases from V and 1 base from J, the junction contained 1 base not matched to a gene. Germline V gives CDR1 SGHRS, CDR2 YFSETQ. In DNA form, the CDR3 reads TGCGCCAGCAGAACTAGCGGGGGCACAGATACGCAGTATTTT. Protein sequence: CASRTSGGTDTQYF.

The chain couples TRBV5-1 to TRBJ2-7; TRBD1 or TRBD2 may be the D gene (5 bases each). Trimming left V 5 bases short and J 0 bases short, with 15 bases between. The germline V gene encodes CDR1 SGHRS and CDR2 YFSETQ. The CDR3 sequence is 15 residues long. DNA of the CDR3: TGCGCCAGCAGATACGCAGGGACCAACTCCTACGAGCAGTACTTC. Translating it yields CASRYAGTNSYEQYF.

This CDR3 reads CASRSGGLSGNTIYF. The CDR3 DNA reads as TGTGCCAGCAGAAGCGGGGGCCTCTCTGGAAACACCATATATTTT. The chain employs TRBV7-2 and TRBJ1-3; possible D gene TRBD1, 6 bases. The germline V gene encodes CDR1 SGHTA and CDR2 FQGNSA. Trimming took off 6 bases at V and 0 bases at J, with 12 bases between the two ends. The length of the CDR3 is 15 residues.

In DNA, the CDR3 is TGTGCCAGCAGGGCAACAGGGCCCAATCAGCCCCAGCATTTT. Protein sequence: CASRATGPNQPQHF. V gene TRBV27 combines with J gene TRBJ1-5; D possibly corresponds to TRBD1 (6 bases). The CDR3 has 14 amino acids. V was pared by 6 bases and J by 3 bases, with 12 bases between. Germline CDR1 MNHEY, CDR2 SMNVEV (reference sequence).

The chain couples TRBV7-2 to TRBJ2-6; 12 bases agree with TRBD1. The CDR3 is made up of 18 amino acids. Trimming cost V 6 bases and J 0 bases; bases outside gene matches: 6. Germline lookup yields CDR1 SGHTA and CDR2 FQGNSA. The CDR3 loop reads CASSGDRGLSSGANVLTF. CDR3 nucleotide sequence: TGTGCCAGCAGTGGGGACAGGGGGCTTAGCTCTGGGGCCAACGTCCTGACTTTC.

The chain is built from TRBV4-2 and TRBJ2-1; 7 nucleotides align to TRBD2. CDR1 is LGHNA and CDR2 is YNFKEQ in the germline V gene. V was clipped by 0 bases and J by 0 bases; unmatched bases: 11. The CDR3 is 19 residues long. CDR3 sequence: CASSQDYSRQRGSYNEQFF. CDR3 nucleotides: TGTGCCAGCAGCCAAGACTACTCTCGACAGCGGGGCTCCTACAATGAGCAGTTCTTC.

This clone is deemed medium-sized. The chain employs TRBV6-4 and TRBJ1-1; D gene uncertain. Germline V gene lookup returns CDR1 MRHNA and CDR2 SNTAGT. Deletions cut 3 bases from V and 1 base from J, with 6 bases between. CDR3 length: 13 amino acids. The CDR3 region is CASSENRNTEAFF. CDR3 DNA: TGTGCCAGCAGTGAGAATAGGAACACTGAAGCTTTCTTT.

This clone was recorded only once. V usage is TRBV5-1 and J usage is TRBJ2-3; the D is unclear. Germline-derived CDR1 and CDR2 are SGHRS and YFSETQ. The V and J ends lost 0 bases and 0 bases respectively, with 5 bases between them. The CDR3 contains 14 residues. Here the CDR3 reads CASSLVASTDTQYF. The CDR3 DNA reads as TGCGCCAGCAGCTTGGTGGCAAGCACAGATACGCAGTATTTT.

The V call is TRBV19, the J call TRBJ1-2; D uncertain. The V gene lost 8 bases and the J gene lost 2 bases, with 6 bases spanning the gap. Germline V CDR1 and CDR2: LNHDA, SQIVND (reference sequence). This CDR3 is built from 11 residues. CDR3 nucleotides: TGTGCCAGTCGGCTGAACTATGGCTACACCTTC. As protein: CASRLNYGYTF.

This sequence joins TRBV19 and TRBJ2-3; D is undetermined. Germline V lookup: CDR1 LNHDA, CDR2 SQIVND (reference sequence). V was shortened by 6 bases and J by 3 bases, with 13 bases between the two germline ends. This CDR3 is 14 amino acids long. The CDR3 reads CASSASWVTDTQYF. Here the CDR3 DNA reads TGTGCCAGTAGCGCTTCTTGGGTTACAGATACGCAGTATTTT.

The gene calls are TRBV15 and TRBJ1-1, with D possibly TRBD1 on 6 matching bases. Germline V gene sequence: CDR1 LNHNV, CDR2 YYDKDF (reference sequence). V was trimmed by 5 bases and J by 4 bases, leaving 17 bases between them. The CDR3 has 15 residues. CDR3 sequence reads: CATSVEQGGVTEAFF. The CDR3 DNA reads TGTGCCACCAGCGTAGAACAGGGAGGCGTCACTGAAGCTTTCTTT.

The chain has TRBV18 and TRBJ1-5; D is ambiguous. The V and J ends lost 6 bases and 1 base respectively, with 13 bases between them. CDR3 length: 15 amino acids. Germline CDR1 reads KGHSH; CDR2 reads LQKENI. The DNA of the CDR3 is TGTGCCAGCTCCAATCGGACGGGGAGCAATCAGCCCCAGCATTTT. Translation: CASSNRTGSNQPQHF.

V is TRBV18 and J is TRBJ1-3, with no clear D. CDR3 length equals 17 residues. The V gene's germline CDR1 is KGHSH and CDR2 LQKENI. V dropped 1 base and J dropped 0 bases, with 13 bases sitting between them. CDR3 coding DNA: TGTGCCAGCTCACCACTCATCGCCAGCAGCTCTGGAAACACCATATATTTT. Its protein product is CASSPLIASSSGNTIYF.

The rearrangement joins TRBV11-2 to TRBJ2-7, with 10 bases identical to TRBD2. Trimming removed 5 bases from V and 2 bases from J; junction bases left unmatched: 9. The CDR3 has 16 amino acids. Germline V lookup: CDR1 SGHAT, CDR2 FQNNGV. In DNA, the CDR3 is TGTGCCAGCAGCCCCGCCCCAGCGGGGGGGACCTACGAGCAGTACTTC. This gives the protein CASSPAPAGGTYEQYF.

This clone is medium-sized in the sample. DNA of the CDR3: TGCGCCAGCAGCCAAGATTGGCAGGGCAGTCGGGGCAATGAGCAGTTCTTC. Protein product: CASSQDWQGSRGNEQFF. The chain carries TRBV4-1 and TRBJ2-1; D might be TRBD1 or TRBD2, each matching 5 bases. V lost 0 bases and J lost 6, with 18 bases in between. The germline CDR1 and CDR2 sequences are MGHRA and YSYEKL. The CDR3 runs to 17 residues.